Below are 4 T cell receptor beta chains sequenced from a single sample in a study of cytomegalovirus exposure and HLA in healthy donors. The PCR employed 60 Vbeta primers together with 13 Jbeta primers. Produced via immunoSEQ multiplex PCR; TCRdb's table is partial and in-frame only. The repertoire holds under 90,000 clones, with 75% as singletons. Material: PBMCs. The origin of the receptors is a man aged 40-49 years in good health and CMV-seronegative.

This chain connects TRBV5-4 to TRBJ2-2, with 12 bases fitting TRBD2. Germline V gives CDR1 SGHNT, CDR2 YYREEE (reference sequence). The V gene end was trimmed by 4 bases and the J gene end by 8 bases; junction bases not matched to a gene: 3. The CDR3 is 14 amino acids. The CDR3 nucleotides are TGTGCCAGCAGCCCTAGCGGGAGGGTGGGGGAGCTGTTTTTT. Translating it yields CASSPSGRVGELFF.

The chain links TRBV9 to TRBJ1-6; D unclear. Germline V lookup: CDR1 SGDLS, CDR2 YYNGEE. This CDR3 region has 14 residues. V dropped 0 bases and J dropped 5 bases, with 6 bases sitting between them. CDR3 nucleotide sequence: TGTGCCAGCAGCGTAGGGCGGAATAATTCACCCCTCCACTTT. It is translated as CASSVGRNNSPLHF.

This sequence joins TRBV2 and TRBJ1-5; 7 bases match TRBD1. Germline CDR1 and CDR2: SNHLY and FYNNEI. After removal of 5 bases from V and 1 base from J, the junction contained 5 bases not matched to a gene. This CDR3 comprises 15 residues. The CDR3 DNA sequence: TGTGCCAGCAGTTTCCAGGGGGTAAGCAATCAGCCCCAGCATTTT. Protein sequence: CASSFQGVSNQPQHF.

The chain couples TRBV4-2 to TRBJ2-2, with D tentatively TRBD2 (5 bases). The CDR3 consists of 16 residues. CDR1 and CDR2 from the germline V gene are LGHNA and YNFKEQ. V dropped 5 bases and J dropped 1 base, with 14 bases sitting between them. The CDR3 nucleotides read TGTGCCAGCAGCTCAACGAGAAGCGGGAACACCGGGGAGCTGTTTTTT. This encodes CASSSTRSGNTGELFF.